These T cell receptor beta chains were read from a single sample in a study of cytomegalovirus exposure and HLA in healthy donors. Method: immunoSEQ multiplex PCR; TCRdb's copy keeps in-frame clones and lacks some. The table has under 200,000 clones, roughly 76% seen once; the top ten hold under 15%. Sequenced input: PBMCs. These receptors were obtained from a woman between 50 and 59 years old in good health and CMV-seronegative. CDR3s include the opening cysteine and the closing phenylalanine or tryptophan. A D gene is named only where the DNA matches it firmly. The listing skips clone size in some rows; elsewhere it reads once, few, many or a size class.

d_call clone_size j_call v_call cdr3_aa cdr3_nt
TRBD1 - TRBJ1-4 TRBV13 CASSLGGQGTTNEKLFF TGTGCCAGCAGCTTGGGTGGACAGGGGACAACTAATGAAAAACTGTTTTTT
- - TRBJ1-1 TRBV5-1 CASSLALRGGLVTEAFF TGCGCCAGCAGCTTGGCCTTGAGGGGGGGGCTGGTGACTGAAGCTTTCTTT
- - TRBJ1-2 TRBV6-1 CASSEQHRSPYGYTF TGTGCCAGCAGTGAACAACACAGGAGCCCCTATGGCTACACCTTC
TRBD1 - TRBJ2-5 TRBV2 CASTGGTGRETQYF TGTGCCAGCACCGGGGGGACAGGGAGGGAGACCCAGTACTTC
TRBD1 - TRBJ1-1 TRBV15 CATSLGQGRTNTEAFF TGTGCCACCAGCCTAGGACAGGGCCGAACGAACACTGAAGCTTTCTTT
- - TRBJ1-6 TRBV4-2 CASSQAPLAVADNSPLHF TGTGCCAGCAGCCAAGCCCCTCTTGCCGTGGCCGATAATTCACCCCTCCACTTT
TRBD1 - TRBJ1-1 TRBV13 CASSLDRDLSYTEAFF TGTGCCAGCAGCCTGGACAGGGACCTGTCGTACACTGAAGCTTTCTTT
TRBD2 - TRBJ2-3 TRBV5-5 CASSLSASGAGTDTQYF TGTGCCAGCAGCTTGTCGGCTAGCGGGGCGGGCACAGATACGCAGTATTTT
- - TRBJ1-1 TRBV19 CASSILDLNTEAFF TGTGCCAGTAGTATTCTCGACTTGAACACTGAAGCTTTCTTT
- - TRBJ1-4 TRBV9 CASSVTEGRTNEKLFF TGTGCCAGCAGCGTAACGGAGGGCAGAACTAATGAAAAACTGTTTTTT
- - TRBJ2-2 TRBV5-1 CASSSTGKAGELFF TGCGCCAGCAGCTCTACAGGGAAGGCCGGGGAGCTGTTTTTT
TRBD1 - TRBJ1-4 TRBV15 CATSSGPAGGRLRTNEKLFF TGTGCCACCAGCAGCGGTCCCGCAGGGGGCAGGTTAAGAACTAATGAAAAACTGTTTTTT
- - TRBJ1-5 TRBV5-7 CASSGGGVGNQPQHF TGTGCCAGCAGCGGAGGGGGGGTAGGGAATCAGCCCCAGCATTTT
TRBD1 - TRBJ1-2 TRBV6-5 CASSLTGEGPYGYTF TGTGCCAGCAGTTTAACAGGGGAAGGTCCCTATGGCTACACCTTC
- once TRBJ2-5 TRBV9 CASSVEQSQETQYF TGTGCCAGCAGCGTAGAACAGAGCCAAGAGACCCAGTACTTC
TRBD1 - TRBJ1-2 TRBV5-8 CASSLSRDRGNYGYTF TGTGCCAGCAGCTTATCCCGGGACAGGGGGAACTATGGCTACACCTTC
- - TRBJ2-1 TRBV9 CASSVEGGAAYEQFF TGTGCCAGCAGCGTAGAAGGCGGGGCGGCATATGAGCAGTTCTTC
TRBD2 - TRBJ2-1 TRBV7-2 CASSLGWLAGGGVDEQFF TGTGCCAGCAGCTTAGGGTGGCTAGCGGGAGGGGGGGTAGATGAGCAGTTCTTC
- - TRBJ2-7 TRBV7-9 CASSSTGPSSYEQYF TGTGCCAGCAGCTCGACAGGCCCCAGCTCCTACGAGCAGTACTTC
TRBD2 - TRBJ2-5 TRBV5-6 CASSRGGKQETQYF TGTGCCAGCAGCCGCGGGGGGAAACAAGAGACCCAGTACTTC
- - TRBJ2-3 TRBV7-2 CASSLVASTDTQYF TGTGCCAGCAGCTTAGTAGCGAGCACAGATACGCAGTATTTT
TRBD1 - TRBJ2-5 TRBV18 CASSPSGTGKQETQYF TGTGCCAGCTCACCATCCGGGACAGGAAAACAAGAGACCCAGTACTTC
- - TRBJ2-5 TRBV29-1 CSVGWGVMETQYF TGCAGCGTTGGGTGGGGAGTGATGGAGACCCAGTACTTC
- few TRBJ2-1 TRBV7-9 CASSPRQAYNEQFF TGTGCCAGCAGCCCACGACAGGCCTACAATGAGCAGTTCTTC
- few TRBJ1-2 TRBV4-3 CASSQVGSGYGYTF TGCGCCAGCAGCCAAGTGGGCAGCGGCTATGGCTACACCTTC
TRBD2 few TRBJ2-3 TRBV6-4 CASSALAGGARSTDTQYF TGTGCCAGCAGTGCGCTAGCGGGAGGGGCCCGTTCGACAGATACGCAGTATTTT
- - TRBJ2-2 TRBV2 CASLFGQDTGELFF TGTGCCAGCCTCTTCGGCCAGGACACCGGGGAGCTGTTTTTT
TRBD1 - TRBJ2-2 TRBV6-6 CAIFGQANTGELFF TGTGCCATCTTCGGACAGGCGAACACCGGGGAGCTGTTTTTT
- - TRBJ1-6 TRBV5-1 CASSLGSQGAADSPLHF TGCGCCAGCAGCTTGGGGTCACAGGGCGCGGCCGATTCACCCCTCCACTTT
TRBD1 - TRBJ2-7 TRBV6-5 CASSYSSGQAGHEQYF TGTGCCAGCAGTTACTCGTCGGGACAGGCGGGCCACGAGCAGTACTTC
- - TRBJ1-1 TRBV4-2 CASSQESPGPTQGSEAFF TGTGCCAGCAGCCAGGAGTCTCCGGGACCAACACAGGGCTCTGAAGCTTTCTTT
- few TRBJ1-1 TRBV2 CASSAEGRAFF TGTGCCAGCAGTGCTGAGGGAAGGGCTTTCTTT
- - TRBJ1-2 TRBV6-6 CASVGGSNYGYTF TGTGCCAGCGTGGGGGGATCTAACTATGGCTACACCTTC
- once TRBJ2-7 TRBV9 CASSVLAEGGGSEQYF TGTGCCAGCAGCGTCTTAGCGGAAGGGGGGGGATCCGAGCAGTACTTC
TRBD1 - TRBJ1-3 TRBV7-3 CASSPTGGTSGNTIYF TGTGCCAGCAGCCCTACAGGGGGGACCTCTGGAAACACCATATATTTT
TRBD1 - TRBJ1-1 TRBV9 CASSVGPGQGKNTEAFF TGTGCCAGCAGCGTAGGTCCAGGACAGGGAAAGAACACTGAAGCTTTCTTT
- - TRBJ2-2 TRBV5-6 CASSLGQSNTGELFF TGTGCCAGCAGCCTCGGACAGTCGAACACCGGGGAGCTGTTTTTT
TRBD1 - TRBJ1-4 TRBV13 CASSISQTGVEKLFF TGTGCCAGCAGCATTTCACAGACAGGGGTTGAAAAACTGTTTTTT
- - TRBJ2-7 TRBV19 CASSRREAYEQYF TGTGCCAGTAGTCGCCGGGAAGCCTACGAGCAGTACTTC
- - TRBJ1-2 TRBV10-3 CAIRDTGTSSGYTF TGTGCCATCAGAGATACCGGGACTAGCTCTGGCTACACCTTC
- - TRBJ1-5 TRBV27 CASSFLQGGQPQHF TGTGCCAGCAGTTTCCTACAGGGTGGGCAGCCCCAGCATTTT
TRBD2 - TRBJ2-6 TRBV27 CASSRGGTGANVLTF TGTGCCAGCAGTCGCGGGGGGACTGGGGCCAACGTCCTGACTTTC